This T cell receptor beta chain was documented in a study of cytomegalovirus exposure and HLA in healthy donors. Study observations and caveats: In an earlier analysis, most TCR beta V segments were productive about 87% or about 30% of the time. Cytomegalovirus status was reportedly diagnosed by the classifier with high specificity and sensitivity. A later analysis linked a missense DCLRE1C variant to TCR beta V- and J-gene trimming.

V lost 4 bases, J lost 8 bases, and 15 bases lay in between. This CDR3 region has 14 residues. Germline V lookup: CDR1 SGHRS, CDR2 YFSETQ. Though probably carrying unrecorded immune exposures, donors were nominally healthy at sampling. PCR was performed using 60 Vbeta and 13 Jbeta primers. Assay used: immunoSEQ multiplex PCR; TCRdb lists only in-frame clones, some missing. Seen here are 110,000 to 150,000 clones, around 85% observed once, and the top ten hold 8.8%. This clone was observed a single time. Its antigen remains unknown. The chain couples TRBV5-1 to TRBJ1-4, with TRBD1 as a possible D gene (5 bases). Sequencing was performed on PBMCs. This sequence originates from a woman between 45 and 65 years old in good health and CMV-seropositive. This CDR3 reads CASSVTRVEEKLFF. CDR3 in DNA: TGCGCCAGCAGCGTCACCAGGGTTGAGGAAAAACTGTTTTTT.